This T cell receptor (beta chain) came from a study of blood T cells in healthy people across ages. Regarding the study as a whole: Diversity of TCR beta correlated strongly with naive T cell percentage.

The CDR3 contains 14 residues. Germline lookup yields CDR1 GTSNPN and CDR2 SVGIG (reference sequence). V lost 5 bases, J lost 1 base, and 5 bases stayed unmatched. Together with a sample-barcoded 5' primer, a J-beta primer mix was included in a second PCR lasting about 6 to 11 cycles. Each CDR3 protein is one row after TCRdb ran MiXCR on the 5' RACE reads. The sample has 600,000 to 1,000,000 distinct CDR3 sequences, 20% to 25% seen once. Per individual sample, total RNA of at least 5 micrograms was extracted. In the case of this clonotype: Its antigen is not known.

This sample also appeared in a second study, on T cells of mothers and their children. That paper notes: A primer called M1S, used in the second PCR, added sample barcodes and 2-4 random nucleotides.

The chain has TRBV30 and TRBJ1-1; 9 positions match TRBD1. The TCR sequence derives from a boy aged 5-17 years in good health. Sequencing was carried out using blood. The CDR3 sequence: CAWDTGQGNTEAFF. CDR3 DNA: TGTGCCTGGGATACGGGACAGGGGAACACTGAAGCTTTCTTT.